This entry lists 23 T cell receptor beta chains sequenced from one sample in a study of T cells after yellow fever vaccination. TCRdb reprocessed the 5' RACE reads via MiXCR and lists one record per CDR3 protein. The sample shows about 130,000 distinct CDR3 sequences, roughly 9% of them seen only once. This specimen consisted of CD8+ T cells sorted from PBMCs, obtained on the day of the yellow fever booster vaccination. These receptors all come from a young man who received the YFV17D yellow fever vaccine.

In this sample, this clonotype turned up a few times. The chain uses TRBV12-3 or TRBV12-4 and TRBJ1-4; D unclear. V lost 4 bases and J lost 8, with 5 bases in between. The CDR3 has 11 residues. The CDR3 loop is CASSWREKLFF. CDR3 nucleotide sequence: TGTGCCAGCAGTTGGAGAGAAAAACTGTTTTTT.

This clonotype showed up just a few times. The chain combines TRBV28 with TRBJ2-7, with D perhaps being TRBD1 or TRBD2 (6 bases each). Trimming left V 11 bases short and J 2 bases short, with 13 bases between. Germline CDR1 reads MDHEN; CDR2 reads SYDVKM. The CDR3 spans 12 residues. CDR3 in amino acids: CAAGRGPYEQYF. The DNA of the CDR3 is TGTGCCGCGGGTCGGGGGCCCTACGAGCAGTACTTC.

CDR3 sequence: CASSESPWGAGELFF. In nucleotides, the CDR3 is TGTGCCAGCAGTGAATCCCCATGGGGGGCCGGGGAGCTGTTTTTT. The rearrangement uses TRBV6-1 and TRBJ2-2; tentatively, D is TRBD2 (6 bases). The germline gives CDR1 MNHNS, CDR2 SASEGT. Trimming shortened V by 2 bases and J by 6 bases, and 13 bases separated the two germline ends. The CDR3 runs to 15 residues.

The J gene is TRBJ1-3, the V gene TRBV15; no reliable D call. There are 12 residues in the CDR3. Trimming cost V 8 bases and J 1 base, with 6 bases left between them. Germline lookup yields CDR1 LNHNV and CDR2 YYDKDF (reference sequence). DNA of the CDR3: TGTGCCACCTCTAGTTCTGGAAACACCATATATTTT. Protein: CATSSSGNTIYF.

This clonotype was recorded a few times. V gene TRBV12-3 or TRBV12-4 combines with J gene TRBJ2-1; D unclear. The V end lost 6 bases, the J end lost 8 bases, and 11 bases lay between the germline ends. CDR3 length: 12 amino acids. DNA for the CDR3: TGTGCCAGCAGCCGAAAGGGTCATGAGCAGTTCTTC. Protein product: CASSRKGHEQFF.

This chain joins TRBV4-1 and TRBJ2-5, with TRBD2 identical over 10 bases. The germline V gene has CDR1 MGHRA and CDR2 YSYEKL. With 4 bases clipped from V and 5 bases from J, the junction kept 16 bases outside the gene matches. There are 18 residues in the CDR3. CDR3 bases: TGCGCCAGCAGCCCCACCGCGCAGCGGGGGGGCCTTTGGGAGACCCAGTACTTC. As protein: CASSPTAQRGGLWETQYF.

For the CDR3, the DNA is TGCAGTGCCAGGGGATTCCGGGACAATTACAATGAGCAGTTCTTC. It encodes CSARGFRDNYNEQFF. V gene TRBV20-1 combines with J gene TRBJ2-1, with TRBD1 as a possible D gene (6 bases). V was cut by 6 bases and J by 4 bases, with 19 bases left in between. The CDR3 totals 15 residues. The germline V gene encodes CDR1 DFQATT and CDR2 SNEGSKA (reference sequence).

This clonotype was recorded a few times. The V gene is TRBV27, the J gene TRBJ1-2; tentative D call: TRBD1 (6 bases). Germline V gene data show CDR1 as MNHEY and CDR2 as SMNVEV (reference sequence). The V and J ends lost 5 bases and 6 bases respectively, with 19 bases between them. CDR3 size: 15 residues. In nucleotides, the CDR3 is TGTGCCAGCAGTCTATTAGGGCAGGGGTTTGATGGCTACACCTTC. This gives the protein CASSLLGQGFDGYTF.

This clonotype was observed a handful of times. V is TRBV12-3 or TRBV12-4 and J is TRBJ2-7, with a weak D call TRBD2 (6 bases). This CDR3 has 13 amino acids. V was shortened by 5 bases and J by 3 bases, with 11 bases between the two germline ends. The CDR3 DNA reads TGTGCCAGCAGTCCCCCGGGGGTCTACGAGCAGTACGTC. Amino acids: CASSPPGVYEQYV.

The chain employs TRBV20-1 and TRBJ2-7, with TRBD1 as a possible D gene (6 bases). Trimming stripped 6 bases from V and 1 base from J, with 19 bases between. The CDR3 is 15 amino acids. The germline gives CDR1 DFQATT, CDR2 SNEGSKA (reference sequence). The CDR3 nucleotides are TGCAGTGCCTCTCTCCCGACAGGACCTTCCTACGAGCAGTACTTC. This encodes CSASLPTGPSYEQYF.

This clonotype appeared a few times. The chain joins TRBV10-3 to TRBJ1-1, with 10 bases matching TRBD1. The CDR3 is 15 amino acids. V gave up 6 bases and J gave up 4 bases; unmatched junction bases: 8. Germline V lookup: CDR1 ENHRY, CDR2 SYGVKD. CDR3 residues: CAISGQGGVGTEAFF. The CDR3 region has the DNA TGTGCCATCAGCGGACAGGGGGGAGTGGGCACTGAAGCTTTCTTT.

This clonotype has more than one count but fewer than ten. J is TRBJ1-1 and V is TRBV10-2; no definite D call. The germline V and J ends were trimmed by 6 bases and 3 bases, with 5 bases remaining between them. The V gene's germline CDR1 is WSHSY and CDR2 SAAADI. The CDR3 sequence is 11 residues long. Here the CDR3 reads CASREDTEAFF. CDR3 DNA: TGCGCCAGCAGGGAAGACACTGAAGCTTTCTTT.

The table lists this clonotype with a few counts. The genes are TRBV25-1 and TRBJ2-1, with D hard to call. In germline, CDR1 is MGHDK, CDR2 SYGVNS. The CDR3 is made up of 11 amino acids. Between the trimmed V and J ends, which lost 5 bases and 12 bases, there was a span of 11 bases. The CDR3 sequence: CASSLPSGQFF. CDR3 bases: TGTGCCAGCAGTTTGCCATCGGGGCAGTTCTTC.

This clonotype was detected a few times. This chain's CDR3 is CASSDGTGYNEQFF. The CDR3 bases are TGTGCCAGCAGCGACGGGACAGGGTACAATGAGCAGTTCTTC. The V gene is TRBV3-1, the J gene TRBJ2-1; 9 positions match TRBD1. Germline V lookup: CDR1 LGHDT, CDR2 YNNKEL (reference sequence). Germline trimming cut 5 bases from V and 4 bases from J; bases unmatched to any gene: 3. CDR3 length: 14 residues.

Here the CDR3 DNA reads TGTGCCAGCAGCCCCAATCCCGTCGGCAGAGGATTATCCTACGAGCAGTACTTC. It encodes CASSPNPVGRGLSYEQYF. V and J are TRBV7-3 and TRBJ2-7; D remains unclear. The CDR3 consists of 18 residues. V was pared by 5 bases and J by 1 base, with 24 bases between. Germline loops: CDR1 SGHTA, CDR2 FQGTGA.

This clonotype was recorded many times. The gene calls are TRBV29-1 and TRBJ1-2, with no clear D. The CDR3 length is 14 residues. Trimming stripped 0 bases from V and 2 bases from J, with 10 bases between. The germline gives CDR1 SQVTM, CDR2 ANQGSEA. CDR3: CSVEEGGANYGYTF. The DNA of the CDR3 is TGCAGCGTTGAAGAAGGCGGTGCCAACTATGGCTACACCTTC. The variable domain in full, completed from reference TRBV29-1 and TRBJ1-2, reads SAVISQKPSRDICQRGTSLTIQCQVDSQVTMMFWYRQQPGQSLTLIATANQGSEATYESGFVIDKFPISRPNLTFSTLTVSNMSPEDSSIYLCSVEEGGANYGYTFGSGTRLTVV.

This clonotype was counted ten times or more. The rearrangement uses TRBV19 and TRBJ1-5, with D possibly matching TRBD1 (6 bases). Germline V gives CDR1 LNHDA, CDR2 SQIVND (reference sequence). The CDR3 contains 15 residues. V lost 1 base, J lost 3 bases, and 10 bases lay in between. In DNA, the CDR3 is TGTGCCAGTAGTATAGCTGGACAGTACAATCAGCCCCAGCATTTT. Translated, it gives CASSIAGQYNQPQHF.

This clonotype was detected only a few times. This chain joins TRBV28 and TRBJ1-1; possible D gene TRBD1, 6 bases. The ends were cut back, 5 bases at V and 1 base at J, with 14 bases in the middle. Germline CDR1 MDHEN, CDR2 SYDVKM. The CDR3 covers 15 residues. CDR3 bases: TGTGCCAGCAGTCCAGCCGGGACATGGAACACTGAAGCTTTCTTT. Amino acid sequence: CASSPAGTWNTEAFF.

This clonotype was counted between two and nine times. The V and J genes are TRBV28 and TRBJ1-6, with 10 bases lining up with TRBD1. Germline-derived CDR1 and CDR2 are MDHEN and SYDVKM. The junction had 12 bases not matched to a gene; V was cut back by 5 bases and J by 5 bases. The CDR3 sequence is 18 residues long. The CDR3 nucleotides read TGTGCCAGCAGTAAAGACAGGGGGCGTATATGGGATAATTCACCCCTCCACTTT. Translating it yields CASSKDRGRIWDNSPLHF.

This clonotype was seen ten or more times. This sequence joins TRBV6-1 and TRBJ1-5, with TRBD1 identical over 8 bases. The ends lost 6 bases at V and 7 bases at J; junction bases unmatched: 8. The CDR3 extends over 14 amino acids. Germline CDR1 reads MNHNS; CDR2 reads SASEGT. The CDR3 here is CASRDRGRGQPQHF. For the CDR3, the DNA is TGTGCCAGCAGAGACAGGGGCCGCGGGCAGCCCCAGCATTTT.

This clonotype came up many times. The genes are TRBV10-3 and TRBJ2-5; unclear D gene. Per the germline V gene, CDR1 is ENHRY and CDR2 is SYGVKD. The CDR3 is made up of 13 amino acids. With 7 bases removed from V and 3 bases from J, the gap between germline ends came to 12 bases. The CDR3 loop is CAITGGLEETQYF. The CDR3 coding sequence is TGTGCCATCACGGGTGGGCTTGAAGAGACCCAGTACTTC.

This chain joins TRBV3-1 and TRBJ2-7, with D possibly TRBD1 on 5 matching bases. The V gene's germline CDR1 is LGHDT and CDR2 YNNKEL (reference sequence). The CDR3 has 16 residues. The V and J ends lost 8 bases and 0 bases respectively, with 20 bases between them. In DNA, the CDR3 is TGTGCCAGCGCGAATAGGGGCCGCCGACCCTCCTACGAGCAGTACGTC. Protein: CASANRGRRPSYEQYV.

This clonotype was found a few times. This chain connects TRBV12-5 to TRBJ1-1; D not certain. The V gene lost 0 bases and the J gene lost 4 bases, with 12 bases spanning the gap. Germline V CDR1 and CDR2: LGHNT, FRNRAP. The CDR3 spans 15 residues. The CDR3 bases are TGTGCTAGTGGTTTGGTACCGAAGGAGGGCACTGAAGCTTTCTTT. Amino acid sequence: CASGLVPKEGTEAFF.